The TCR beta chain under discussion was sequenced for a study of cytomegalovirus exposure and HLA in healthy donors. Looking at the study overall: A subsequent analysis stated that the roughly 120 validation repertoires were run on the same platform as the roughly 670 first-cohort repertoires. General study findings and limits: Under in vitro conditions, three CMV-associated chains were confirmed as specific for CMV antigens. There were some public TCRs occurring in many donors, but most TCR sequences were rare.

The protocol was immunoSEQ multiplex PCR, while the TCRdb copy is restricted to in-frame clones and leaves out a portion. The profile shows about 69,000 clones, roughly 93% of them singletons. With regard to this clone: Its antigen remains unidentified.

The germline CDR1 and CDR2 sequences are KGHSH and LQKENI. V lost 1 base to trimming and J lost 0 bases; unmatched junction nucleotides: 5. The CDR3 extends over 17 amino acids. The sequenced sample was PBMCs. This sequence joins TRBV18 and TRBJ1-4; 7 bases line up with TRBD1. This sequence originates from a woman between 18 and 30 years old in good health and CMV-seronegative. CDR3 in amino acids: CASSPQQGLTTNEKLFF. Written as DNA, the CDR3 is TGTGCCAGCTCACCACAACAGGGGTTAACAACTAATGAAAAACTGTTTTTT.